The next 20 T cell receptor beta chains were all read from a single sample in a study of blood T cell repertoires in COVID-19. The repertoire was sequenced with immunoSEQ multiplex PCR; TCRdb's copy has only in-frame clones and lacks some. The profile shows about 480,000 clones, 70% to 90% of them singletons. What was sequenced was PBMCs or T cells enriched from blood (not recorded which). The receptors shown here come from a woman aged 60 to 75 who had recovered from COVID-19.

J is TRBJ1-4 and V is TRBV29-1; unclear D gene. V was cut by 0 bases and J by 0 bases, with 8 bases left in between. The V gene's germline CDR1 is SQVTM and CDR2 ANQGSEA. CDR3 length: 15 residues. For the CDR3, the DNA is TGCAGCGTTGAAGACCGGACTCCAACTAATGAAAAACTGTTTTTT. Translating it yields CSVEDRTPTNEKLFF.

The V and J genes are TRBV2 and TRBJ2-1; 9 positions match TRBD1. The CDR3 is made up of 15 amino acids. From germline, CDR1 is SNHLY and CDR2 FYNNEI. Trimming at V came to 4 bases and at J to 4 bases, leaving 5 bases not matched to a gene. The CDR3 sequence is CASSGRDREYNEQFF. The CDR3 DNA is TGTGCCAGCAGTGGCCGGGACAGGGAATACAATGAGCAGTTCTTC.

Only a few counts were recorded for this clone. The chain uses TRBV6-5 and TRBJ1-4; D is unresolved. Trimming cost V 5 bases and J 5 bases, with 12 bases left between them. The CDR3 contains 14 residues. CDR1 and CDR2 from the germline V gene are MNHEY and SVGAGI. CDR3 coding DNA: TGTGCCAGCAGTCAACACGGGGAAAATGAAAAACTGTTTTTT. The encoded protein is CASSQHGENEKLFF.

The chain carries TRBV7-6 and TRBJ1-2; 7 nucleotides align to TRBD1. The germline V gene encodes CDR1 SGHVS and CDR2 FNYEAQ. The CDR3 extends over 16 amino acids. The J segment lost 5 bases and the V segment lost 5 bases, leaving 14 bases of the junction unmatched. The CDR3 nucleotides are TGTGCCAGCAGCCTTGGTCCAGGGGGAGGAATGTATGGCTACACCTTC. Its translation: CASSLGPGGGMYGYTF.

V is TRBV14 and J is TRBJ2-3, with a tentative D call TRBD1 (6 bases). The CDR3 loop spans 17 amino acids. Trimming took off 0 bases at V and 2 bases at J, with 15 bases between the two ends. Germline lookup yields CDR1 SGHDN and CDR2 FVKESK. Here the CDR3 DNA reads TGTGCCAGCAGCCAAGAGGCCAGGGGTTCCTACACAGATACGCAGTATTTT. It codes for CASSQEARGSYTDTQYF.

V and J are TRBV9 and TRBJ2-3, with TRBD2 as a possible D gene (6 bases). The CDR3 is made up of 14 amino acids. V lost 3 bases and J lost 1, with 9 bases in between. CDR1 and CDR2 from the germline V gene are SGDLS and YYNGEE. The CDR3 DNA sequence: TGTGCCAGCAGCGCGGACTACGGCACAGATACGCAGTATTTT. It codes for CASSADYGTDTQYF. The full variable domain, rest sourced from reference TRBV9 and TRBJ2-3, is DSGVTQTPKHLITATGQRVTLRCSPRSGDLSVYWYQQSLDQGLQFLIQYYNGEERAKGNILERFSAQQFPDLHSELNLSSLELGDSALYFCASSADYGTDTQYFGPGTRLTVL.

V gene TRBV13 combines with J gene TRBJ2-7, with 7 bases identical to TRBD2. This CDR3 has 15 amino acids. CDR1 is PRHDT and CDR2 is FYEKMQ in the germline V gene (reference sequence). V gave up 5 bases and J gave up 4 bases; unmatched junction bases: 11. The CDR3 region is CASSRDRGVPYEQYF. The CDR3 nucleotides read TGTGCCAGCAGCCGGGACCGGGGGGTACCATACGAGCAGTACTTC.

The CDR3 spells CASGRDRGQHF. For the CDR3, the DNA is TGCGCCAGCGGAAGGGACAGGGGGCAGCATTTT. The chain has TRBV5-1 and TRBJ1-5, with 11 bases identical to TRBD1. The germline V gene encodes CDR1 SGHRS and CDR2 YFSETQ. The CDR3 is made up of 11 amino acids. Trimming cost V 7 bases and J 13 bases; bases outside gene matches: 4. Full variable domain (outside the CDR3, taken from reference TRBV5-1 and TRBJ1-5): KAGVTQTPRYLIKTRGQQVTLSCSPISGHRSVSWYQQTPGQGLQFLFEYFSETQRNKGNFPGRFSGRQFSNSRSEMNVSTLELGDSALYLCASGRDRGQHFGDGTRLSIL.

V usage is TRBV5-1 and J usage is TRBJ2-5, with D possibly being TRBD1 (6 bases). Between the trimmed V and J ends, which lost 0 bases and 0 bases, there was a span of 6 bases. This CDR3 comprises 14 residues. In germline, CDR1 is SGHRS, CDR2 YFSETQ. The CDR3 DNA reads as TGCGCCAGCAGCTTGGAGGGGGACCAAGAGACCCAGTACTTC. It yields the protein CASSLEGDQETQYF.

The V call is TRBV11-2, the J call TRBJ1-6; 7 bases match TRBD1. CDR1 is SGHAT, CDR2 FQNNGV, per germline. The CDR3 spans 14 residues. The trim removed 5 bases at V and 7 bases at J, leaving 5 bases unmatched. CDR3 in DNA: TGTGCCAGCAGCGCAACAGGGGCGAATTCACCCCTCCACTTT. Its translation: CASSATGANSPLHF.

This clone came up a few times. V and J are TRBV2 and TRBJ1-6; D remains unclear. The CDR3 covers 14 residues. Germline values: CDR1 SNHLY, CDR2 FYNNEI. V shed 7 bases and J shed 4 bases, with 11 bases lying between them. The CDR3 nucleotides are TGTGCCAGCACCGAGAGAACTTATAATTCACCCCTCCACTTT. This sequence encodes CASTERTYNSPLHF.

This CDR3 reads CASSPGTGALGTGELFF. The CDR3 coding sequence is TGTGCCAGCAGCCCCGGGACAGGGGCCCTGGGCACCGGGGAGCTGTTTTTT. The gene calls are TRBV7-8 and TRBJ2-2; 10 bases match TRBD1. The CDR3 length is 17 residues. V was pared by 5 bases and J by 4 bases, with 10 bases of the junction left unmatched. The germline V gene has CDR1 SGHVS and CDR2 FQNEAQ. The whole variable domain, remainder taken from reference TRBV7-8 and TRBJ2-2, is GAGVSQSPRYKVAKRGQDVALRCDPISGHVSLFWYQQALGQGPEFLTYFQNEAQLDKSGLPSDRFFAERPEGSVSTLKIQRTQQEDSAVYLCASSPGTGALGTGELFFGEGSRLTVL.

This chain joins TRBV29-1 and TRBJ2-2; 8 bases are shared with TRBD2. The CDR3 sequence is 12 residues long. Germline V CDR1 and CDR2: SQVTM, ANQGSEA. The CDR3 bases are TGCTATGCGGGGGGTCCTCCCGGGGAGCTGTTTTTT. It yields the protein CYAGGPPGELFF.

The V call is TRBV5-5, the J call TRBJ2-3; TRBD2 matches 9 bases. V shed 1 base and J 5 bases; nucleotides not matched to a gene: 8. The CDR3 has 16 amino acids. Germline CDR1 reads SGHKS; CDR2 reads YYEKEE (reference sequence). The CDR3: CASSLPSGAARDTQYF. Written as DNA, the CDR3 is TGTGCCAGCAGCTTGCCTAGCGGGGCGGCCCGAGATACGCAGTATTTT.

The chain couples TRBV4-2 to TRBJ2-2; TRBD2 aligns across 7 bases. Germline CDR1 LGHNA, CDR2 YNFKEQ. CDR3 length: 15 amino acids. V shed 3 bases, J shed 1 base, and the junction held 2 bases outside the gene matches. The CDR3 DNA reads as TGTGCCAGCAGCCAGCTAGCGGTGAACACCGGGGAGCTGTTTTTT. It codes for CASSQLAVNTGELFF.

The chain uses TRBV20-1 and TRBJ1-1, with D unclear. Germline values: CDR1 DFQATT, CDR2 SNEGSKA (reference sequence). V lost 3 bases and J lost 2, with 10 bases in between. This CDR3 contains 13 residues. CDR3 DNA: TGCAGTGCTAGTGTGGGAGACAACACTGAAGCTTTCTTT. Translation gives CSASVGDNTEAFF.

This clone was observed a handful of times. This chain connects TRBV28 to TRBJ2-5; possibly TRBD2 for D (6 bases). Germline V CDR1 and CDR2: MDHEN, SYDVKM. V was shortened by 3 bases and J by 5 bases, with 13 bases between the two germline ends. The CDR3 runs to 14 residues. The CDR3 is CASSFSGGMETQYF. CDR3 coding DNA: TGTGCCAGCAGTTTTAGTGGGGGGATGGAGACCCAGTACTTC.

About this clone: Additional DNA sequences in this sample encode the identical CDR3. J is TRBJ2-5 and V is TRBV6-5; 11 nucleotides line up with TRBD2. The CDR3 is 16 amino acids. Germline V gives CDR1 MNHEY, CDR2 SVGAGI. With 0 bases clipped from V and 2 bases from J, the junction kept 2 bases outside the gene matches. The chain's CDR3 is CASSYSSSGGQETQYF. DNA of the CDR3: TGTGCCAGCAGTTACTCTTCTAGCGGGGGGCAAGAGACCCAGTACTTC.

This clone was recorded once. This chain uses TRBV7-2 with TRBJ2-7; TRBD1 is a possible D gene (6 bases). The V and J ends lost 1 base and 3 bases respectively, with 10 bases between them. The CDR3 is made up of 14 amino acids. Germline V lookup: CDR1 SGHTA, CDR2 FQGNSA. CDR3 sequence: CASSLDTGFYEQYF. CDR3 nucleotide sequence: TGTGCCAGCAGCTTAGACACAGGGTTCTACGAGCAGTACTTC.

V usage is TRBV5-1 and J usage is TRBJ1-3; 9 nucleotides match TRBD1. V lost 4 bases and J lost 3; bases outside the gene matches: 2. CDR3 size: 14 residues. Germline loops: CDR1 SGHRS, CDR2 YFSETQ. The CDR3 here is CASSGDRVGNTIYF. CDR3 DNA sequence: TGCGCCAGCAGCGGGGACAGGGTTGGAAACACCATATATTTT.